Each of the 23 T cell receptor beta chains below was sequenced from the same sample in a study of blood T cell repertoires in COVID-19 (dated by TCRdb to the early 2020s). The library came from the immunoSEQ multiplex PCR assay. Imported from immuneACCESS, the table was reduced by TCRdb to in-frame sequences with V and J called. These copies leave out some clones; in studies compared against another copy, an unresolved V gene accounts for under half, and the cause of the remainder is not known. This sample is represented by roughly 350,000 clones; 75% to 90% of them were singletons. About 6% of the sample is taken by the ten largest. Sequenced: peripheral blood. All receptors come from a woman in her fifties or sixties with COVID-19, enrolled during active disease.

The genes are TRBV18 and TRBJ2-1; 8 positions agree with TRBD2. The CDR3 is 15 amino acids. Germline CDR1 and CDR2: KGHSH and LQKENI. The J segment lost 8 bases and the V segment lost 3 bases, leaving 9 bases of the junction unmatched. CDR3: CASSPFLAGRDEQFF. CDR3 sequence (DNA): TGTGCCAGCTCACCGTTTCTAGCGGGTCGCGATGAGCAGTTCTTC.

This clone was picked up a small number of times. This chain connects TRBV18 to TRBJ2-3; TRBD1 might be the D (5 bases). This CDR3 contains 14 residues. V was cut by 5 bases and J by 1 base, with 10 bases left in between. Germline V gene lookup returns CDR1 KGHSH and CDR2 LQKENI. As DNA, the CDR3 is TGTGCCAGCTCAACAGGTTGGGGCACAGATACGCAGTATTTT. It specifies CASSTGWGTDTQYF.

With respect to this clone: Distinct nucleotide sequences in the sample also encode this CDR3. The CDR3 coding sequence is TGTGCCAGCAGCTTAGTTACGGGCGAGCAGTACTTC. Its protein is CASSLVTGEQYF. V and J are TRBV7-9 and TRBJ2-7; D is ambiguous. Germline V lookup: CDR1 SEHNR, CDR2 FQNEAQ (reference sequence). Trimming cost V 1 base and J 6 bases, with 7 bases left between them. The CDR3 covers 12 residues.

This chain uses TRBV3-1 (or the pseudogene TRBV3-2) with TRBJ2-1; D might be TRBD2 (6 bases). The V end was cut by 0 bases, the J end by 5 bases, with 14 bases between. Germline CDR1 is LGHDT and CDR2 is YNNKEL (reference sequence). The CDR3 totals 16 residues. CDR3 nucleotides: TGTGCCAGCAGCCAAGATCGGGGGAGGCCAAACAATGAGCAGTTCTTC. Amino acid sequence: CASSQDRGRPNNEQFF.

The V gene is TRBV10-1, the J gene TRBJ1-1, with D perhaps matching TRBD1 (6 bases). Trimming cost V 5 bases and J 5 bases, with 15 bases left between them. CDR1 is WNHNN and CDR2 is SYGVQD in the germline V gene (reference sequence). The CDR3 covers 14 residues. DNA of the CDR3: TGCGCCAGCAGTAGAAACAGGGCTGGGACTGAAGCTTTCTTT. Protein: CASSRNRAGTEAFF.

This chain joins TRBV12-3 or TRBV12-4 and TRBJ1-2; 11 bases map to TRBD1. CDR3 length: 13 amino acids. Trimming at V came to 9 bases and at J to 9 bases, leaving 9 bases not matched to a gene. The CDR3 region is CASSLGQGGSYTF. The CDR3 nucleotides are TGTGCCAGTTCCCTGGGACAGGGGGGAAGCTACACCTTC.

CDR3 coding DNA: TGTGCCAGTAGTATTGGTGGGCCAGGCAGGAGGACTGAAGCTTTCTTT. This encodes CASSIGGPGRRTEAFF. The chain joins TRBV19 to TRBJ1-1; unclear D gene. The CDR3 runs 16 residues. V was pared by 3 bases and J by 5 bases, with 19 bases between. Germline loops: CDR1 LNHDA, CDR2 SQIVND (reference sequence).

This clone was counted between two and nine times. The chain couples TRBV18 to TRBJ2-7, with 7 bases matching TRBD1. The CDR3 totals 16 residues. CDR1 is KGHSH and CDR2 is LQKENI in the germline V gene. J lost 5 bases, V lost 3 bases, and 13 bases had no gene match. For the CDR3, the DNA is TGTGCCAGCTCACCGCTTACAACAGGGGTCTCGAACGAGCAGTACTTC. The encoded protein is CASSPLTTGVSNEQYF.

The chain joins TRBV3-1 (or the pseudogene TRBV3-2) to TRBJ2-5; 7 bases are a match to TRBD2. This CDR3 region has 14 residues. Germline CDR1 is LGHDT and CDR2 is YNNKEL (reference sequence). V shed 0 bases and J 2 bases; nucleotides not matched to a gene: 0. The CDR3 reads CASSQDGGQETQYF. The CDR3 DNA follows: TGTGCCAGCAGCCAAGACGGGGGGCAAGAGACCCAGTACTTC.

V usage is TRBV7-9 and J usage is TRBJ1-1; D might be TRBD1 (6 bases). Germline CDR1 reads SEHNR; CDR2 reads FQNEAQ (reference sequence). V lost 5 bases to trimming and J lost 0 bases, with 22 bases between them. The CDR3 sequence is 18 residues long. CDR3 in amino acids: CASSPMSGGAEMNTEAFF. The CDR3 nucleotides are TGTGCCAGCAGCCCTATGTCCGGGGGGGCGGAAATGAACACTGAAGCTTTCTTT.

The V and J genes are TRBV4-1 and TRBJ1-1; D not resolved. Trimming left V 3 bases short and J 6 bases short, with 14 bases between. CDR3 length equals 14 residues. Germline-derived CDR1 and CDR2 are MGHRA and YSYEKL. The CDR3 DNA follows: TGCGCCAGCAGCCAGGACTTAGGAACGCCTGAAGCTTTCTTT. Protein sequence: CASSQDLGTPEAFF.

The V gene is TRBV24-1, the J gene TRBJ2-2; TRBD2 aligns across 8 bases. CDR3 size: 13 residues. The germline V gene has CDR1 KGHDR and CDR2 SFDVKD. V lost 8 bases, J lost 4 bases, and 2 bases stayed unmatched. The CDR3 bases are TGTGCCACCAACCGGGAGGGCACCGGGGAGCTGTTTTTT. It translates to CATNREGTGELFF.

In this sample, this clone turned up once. The CDR3: CASSLGTGLRETQYF. The DNA of the CDR3 is TGTGCCAGCTCACTAGGGACAGGGTTACGAGAGACCCAGTACTTC. The J gene is TRBJ2-5, the V gene TRBV18, with TRBD1 matching over 9 bases. Losses at the gene ends were 4 bases for V and 4 bases for J; bases not matched to a gene: 7. The germline V gene encodes CDR1 KGHSH and CDR2 LQKENI. The CDR3 has 15 residues.

V gene TRBV13 combines with J gene TRBJ2-3, with 7 bases that match TRBD2. This CDR3 is 15 amino acids long. Germline values: CDR1 PRHDT, CDR2 FYEKMQ (reference sequence). The J segment lost 3 bases and the V segment lost 2 bases, leaving 5 bases of the junction unmatched. The chain's CDR3 is CASSLRDYPTDTQYF. CDR3 nucleotide sequence: TGTGCCAGCAGCTTACGGGACTACCCAACAGATACGCAGTATTTT. Variable domain in full (rest from reference TRBV13 and TRBJ2-3): AAGVIQSPRHLIKEKRETATLKCYPIPRHDTVYWYQQGPGQDPQFLISFYEKMQSDKGSIPDRFSAQQFSDYHSELNMSSLELGDSALYFCASSLRDYPTDTQYFGPGTRLTVL.

CDR3 bases: TGTGCCAGCAGCTGGGCGGGAAGCTCCTACGAGCAGTACTTC. It encodes CASSWAGSSYEQYF. This chain connects TRBV11-3 to TRBJ2-7; possible D gene TRBD2, 6 bases. Trimming took off 4 bases at V and 0 bases at J, with 10 bases between the two ends. The V gene's germline CDR1 is SGHNT and CDR2 YENEEA. The CDR3 has 14 residues.

This clone was seen just once. The chain links TRBV18 to TRBJ2-5; weak D call: TRBD1 (6 bases). This CDR3 has 15 residues. Germline CDR1 KGHSH, CDR2 LQKENI. V gave up 4 bases and J gave up 1 base, with 13 bases separating them. CDR3 in amino acids: CASSLTQGSQETQYF. The CDR3 coding sequence is TGTGCCAGCTCACTAACGCAGGGGTCCCAAGAGACCCAGTACTTC.

As DNA, the CDR3 is TGTGCCACCAGCAGAGGGCCGGACAGGCTGGGGGAAAAACTGTTTTTT. It translates to CATSRGPDRLGEKLFF. This chain uses TRBV15 with TRBJ1-4; 7 bases fit TRBD1. The ends lost 1 base at V and 8 bases at J; junction bases unmatched: 10. Germline V gene sequence: CDR1 LNHNV, CDR2 YYDKDF (reference sequence). CDR3 length equals 16 residues.

CDR3 region: CASIDSGYNDEQFF. CDR3 in DNA: TGTGCCAGTATCGACAGTGGCTACAATGATGAGCAGTTCTTC. J is TRBJ2-1 and V is TRBV6-1, with D possibly being TRBD1 (5 bases). The length of the CDR3 is 14 residues. V lost 9 bases, J lost 8 bases, and 20 bases lay in between. Germline V gene lookup returns CDR1 MNHNS and CDR2 SASEGT.

The chain is built from TRBV6-2 or TRBV6-3 and TRBJ1-2; 10 bases line up with TRBD1. V was clipped by 2 bases and J by 8 bases; unmatched bases: 5. The germline CDR1 and CDR2 sequences are MNHEY and SVGEGT. The CDR3 sequence is 14 residues long. The CDR3 nucleotides are TGTGCCAGCAGTTACGACAGGGGGCTCGGGGGCTACACCTTC. This encodes CASSYDRGLGGYTF.

This chain joins TRBV19 and TRBJ1-1, with a tentative D call TRBD1 (5 bases). Trimming took off 6 bases at V and 0 bases at J, with 14 bases between the two ends. The CDR3 length is 15 residues. Germline assignment: CDR1 LNHDA and CDR2 SQIVND (reference sequence). The CDR3 DNA is TGTGCCAGTAGCCCCACAGGCCAAATGAACACTGAAGCTTTCTTT. Its translation is CASSPTGQMNTEAFF. Looking up the rest from reference TRBV19 and TRBJ1-1 gives the full variable domain: DGGITQSPKYLFRKEGQNVTLSCEQNLNHDAMYWYRQDPGQGLRLIYYSQIVNDFQKGDIAEGYSVSREKKESFPLTVTSAQKNPTAFYLCASSPTGQMNTEAFFGQGTRLTVV.

J is TRBJ1-2 and V is TRBV27, with D tentatively TRBD1 (5 bases). Germline CDR1 is MNHEY and CDR2 is SMNVEV (reference sequence). The CDR3 covers 12 residues. Trimming removed 5 bases at V and 6 bases at J, with 10 bases between. CDR3 residues: CASSHPGHGYTF. The CDR3 DNA sequence: TGTGCCAGCAGTCACCCAGGGCATGGCTACACCTTC.

The V gene is TRBV6-2 or TRBV6-3, the J gene TRBJ2-2; the D gene is possibly TRBD2 (5 bases). Trimming removed 2 bases at V and 4 bases at J, with 23 bases between. There are 19 residues in the CDR3. Germline V gives CDR1 MNHEY, CDR2 SVGEGT. In nucleotides, the CDR3 is TGTGCCAGCAGTTACCACACCCCCCGGGAAGCGCAGAGCACCGGGGAGCTGTTTTTT. This codes for CASSYHTPREAQSTGELFF.

In DNA form, the CDR3 reads TGTGCCAGCAGCGCCAAAGGGACAGGGGTCTTCTATGGCTACACCTTC. It codes for CASSAKGTGVFYGYTF. The chain links TRBV7-9 to TRBJ1-2, with 10 bases matching TRBD1. V lost 5 bases to trimming and J lost 4 bases; unmatched junction nucleotides: 10. The CDR3 is made up of 16 amino acids. CDR1 and CDR2 (germline): SEHNR, FQNEAQ (reference sequence).